This entry lists 14 T cell receptor beta chains sequenced from one sample in a study of PD-1 blockade in classical Hodgkin lymphoma. Assay: immunoSEQ multiplex PCR; the TCRdb copy retains only in-frame clones and omits some. Among about 13,000 clones, over 80% were seen once, and the ten largest hold 4.1%. Each patient relapsed following autologous stem cell transplantation, and prior brentuximab vedotin exposure differed. This specimen consisted of peripheral blood mononuclear cells (PBMCs), obtained at baseline. These receptors all come from a human donor with classical Hodgkin lymphoma.

This sequence joins TRBV5-4 and TRBJ2-3; D is unclear. There are 13 residues in the CDR3. Germline CDR1 and CDR2: SGHNT and YYREEE (reference sequence). Trimming removed 0 bases at V and 2 bases at J, with 4 bases between. DNA for the CDR3: TGTGCCAGCAGCTTGGAACCCACAGATACGCAGTATTTT. Its translation is CASSLEPTDTQYF. The entire variable domain, with the rest obtained from reference TRBV5-4 and TRBJ2-3, is as follows: ETGVTQSPTHLIKTRGQQVTLRCSSQSGHNTVSWYQQALGQGPQFIFQYYREEENGRGNFPPRFSGLQFPNYSSELNVNALELDDSALYLCASSLEPTDTQYFGPGTRLTVL.

This clone was picked up one time. V and J are TRBV7-3 and TRBJ2-1; 9 bases match TRBD1. This CDR3 comprises 14 residues. V was pared by 6 bases and J by 4 bases, with 4 bases of the junction left unmatched. Looked up from germline, CDR1 is SGHTA and CDR2 is FQGTGA. The CDR3 bases are TGTGCCAGCAGTCCGGGACAGGGATACAATGAGCAGTTCTTC. Residues: CASSPGQGYNEQFF.

V and J are TRBV6-5 and TRBJ2-5, with D unclear. Germline CDR1 MNHEY, CDR2 SVGAGI. This CDR3 is 13 amino acids long. V was cut by 6 bases and J by 2 bases, with 10 bases left in between. Here the CDR3 reads CASSKRVQETQYF. The CDR3 DNA reads as TGTGCCAGCAGCAAAAGGGTGCAAGAGACCCAGTACTTC.

J is TRBJ2-7 and V is TRBV19; weak D call: TRBD1 (6 bases). This CDR3 spans 14 amino acids. CDR1 is LNHDA and CDR2 is SQIVND in the germline V gene (reference sequence). V lost 3 bases and J 2 bases, leaving 11 bases between the germline ends. CDR3 protein: CASSILPGAYEQYF. The CDR3 DNA sequence: TGTGCCAGTAGTATCCTCCCAGGGGCCTACGAGCAGTACTTC.

This clone has only a few counts. The J gene is TRBJ2-1, the V gene TRBV4-2; a weak D match, TRBD1 (6 bases). This CDR3 has 16 amino acids. Trimming shortened V by 0 bases and J by 3 bases, and 12 bases separated the two germline ends. The germline V gene has CDR1 LGHNA and CDR2 YNFKEQ. Written as DNA, the CDR3 is TGTGCCAGCAGCCAAGATTTTTTACAGGGCTACAATGAGCAGTTCTTC. It encodes CASSQDFLQGYNEQFF.

The chain couples TRBV21-1 to TRBJ2-3; whether TRBD1, the table's D call, matches the DNA was not checked. TRBV21-1 is noted as a pseudogene. The CDR3 runs to 14 residues. CDR3 residues: CASSRTGLTDTQYF. As DNA, the CDR3 is TGTGCCAGCAGCCGGACAGGGCTTACAGATACGCAGTATTTT.

J is TRBJ2-7 and V is TRBV5-4; D perhaps matches TRBD2 (5 bases). This CDR3 spans 13 amino acids. CDR1 and CDR2 (germline): SGHNT, YYREEE (reference sequence). The V and J ends lost 4 bases and 0 bases respectively, with 8 bases between them. DNA of the CDR3: TGTGCCAGCAGCGAGGGCGCCTCCTACGAGCAGTACTTC. Protein sequence: CASSEGASYEQYF.

This sequence joins TRBV7-2 and TRBJ2-3; D might be TRBD2 (6 bases). The CDR3 covers 14 residues. V lost 2 bases and J 3 bases, leaving 9 bases between the germline ends. CDR1 and CDR2 from the germline V gene are SGHTA and FQGNSA. CDR3 nucleotide sequence: TGTGCCAGCAGCTTATCTCGGGGGACAGATACGCAGTATTTT. Its translation is CASSLSRGTDTQYF.

This sequence joins TRBV5-1 and TRBJ2-5, with D unclear. There are 11 residues in the CDR3. With 4 bases removed from V and 5 bases from J, the gap between germline ends came to 6 bases. Germline CDR1 reads SGHRS; CDR2 reads YFSETQ. The CDR3: CASSKRETQYF. The CDR3 region has the DNA TGCGCCAGCAGCAAGCGTGAGACCCAGTACTTC.

The chain has TRBV18 and TRBJ1-1, with TRBD1 as a possible D gene (5 bases). The germline gives CDR1 KGHSH, CDR2 LQKENI. V was pared by 3 bases and J by 6 bases, with 17 bases between. This CDR3 has 15 amino acids. CDR3 DNA sequence: TGTGCCAGCTCACCTCGACCTTGGGGGTCCGCTGAAGCTTTCTTT. Translated: CASSPRPWGSAEAFF.

This rearrangement joins TRBV6-6 to TRBJ1-1, with 7 bases fitting TRBD1. CDR1 and CDR2 (germline): MNHNY, SVGAGI (reference sequence). The CDR3 extends over 13 amino acids. J gave up 5 bases and V 2 bases, and 2 bases lay outside the gene matches. The CDR3 bases are TGTGCCAGCAGTTACAGGGGGCGAACTGAAGCTTTCTTT. Translating gives CASSYRGRTEAFF.

This chain uses TRBV27 with TRBJ2-5; D perhaps matches TRBD1 (5 bases). CDR1 MNHEY and CDR2 SMNVEV come from the germline V gene (reference sequence). V was clipped by 3 bases and J by 0 bases, with 8 bases between them. The CDR3 consists of 14 residues. Here the CDR3 DNA reads TGTGCCAGCAGTTTTGGCAGGGACCAAGAGACCCAGTACTTC. Residues: CASSFGRDQETQYF.

This clone appeared a single time. The chain couples TRBV12-5 to TRBJ2-3, with D possibly called TRBD1 or TRBD2 (5 bases each). The germline V gene encodes CDR1 LGHNT and CDR2 FRNRAP. With 4 bases removed from V and 0 bases from J, the gap between germline ends came to 20 bases. The CDR3 loop spans 18 amino acids. The CDR3 region is CASGWTRDGRSSTDTQYF. The CDR3 region has the DNA TGTGCTAGTGGTTGGACCCGGGACGGACGCTCTAGCACAGATACGCAGTATTTT.

The V and J genes are TRBV7-3 and TRBJ2-2; D not certain. Trimming removed 1 base from V and 4 bases from J, with 7 bases in between. This CDR3 has 14 amino acids. The germline V gene encodes CDR1 SGHTA and CDR2 FQGTGA. The CDR3 protein is CASSLMAGTGELFF. In DNA, the CDR3 is TGTGCCAGCAGCTTAATGGCCGGCACCGGGGAGCTGTTTTTT.